This T cell receptor beta chain was sequenced during a study of blood T cells in healthy people across ages. This clonotype was observed at least ten times. CDR3 size: 14 residues. Deletions cut 2 bases from V and 6 bases from J, with 13 bases between. Germline CDR1 is LNHNV and CDR2 is YYDKDF (reference sequence). Alongside a J-beta primer mix, a sample-barcoded 5' primer served in a second PCR lasting 7 to 11 cycles. MiXCR was run by TCRdb on the 5' RACE reads, yielding one entry per CDR3 protein. This table has about 1.7 million distinct CDR3 sequences, roughly 27% appearing once. The receptor comes from a young woman in good health. The sequenced sample consisted of blood. The chain combines TRBV15 with TRBJ1-2, with D possibly matching TRBD1 (6 bases). This CDR3 reads CATSRLDSTDGYTF. CDR3 nucleotide sequence: TGTGCCACCAGCAGACTGGACAGCACGGATGGCTACACCTTC.